Listed here are 8 T cell receptor beta chains from one sample, sequenced in a study of TIL therapy for anti-PD-1-resistant metastatic lung cancer. The immunoSEQ assay was v3. The protocol was immunoSEQ multiplex PCR, while the TCRdb copy is restricted to in-frame clones and leaves out a portion. The sample has roughly 2,500 clones; about 73% are singletons. The time point here: pre-treatment sample, taken before nivolumab and TIL therapy. Pleural nodules or supraclavicular lymph nodes made up most of the excised metastases sampled. Here the sequenced sample was tumor tissue, taken at baseline. The receptors were gathered from a person between 25 and 79 years old with non-small cell lung cancer. Some clones in this sample may be carry-over from other donors' samples.

The chain joins TRBV20-1 to TRBJ1-4, with unresolved D. The germline V gene has CDR1 DFQATT and CDR2 SNEGSKA (reference sequence). V lost 5 bases and J lost 10, with 11 bases in between. The CDR3 length is 11 residues. The CDR3 spells CSAPRARKLFF. In nucleotides, the CDR3 is TGCAGTGCTCCACGGGCGCGAAAACTGTTTTTT.

The J gene is TRBJ2-7, the V gene TRBV10-3; D possibly corresponds to TRBD2 (5 bases). Trimming stripped 11 bases from V and 1 base from J, with 9 bases between. This CDR3 is built from 11 residues. Looked up from germline, CDR1 is ENHRY and CDR2 is SYGVKD. Here the CDR3 DNA reads TGTGCCGGAGGCAGTTCCTACGAGCAGTACTTC. This codes for CAGGSSYEQYF.

This clone qualifies as large. The J gene is TRBJ1-6, the V gene TRBV7-9; D is unresolved. V dropped 6 bases and J dropped 2 bases, with 17 bases sitting between them. The CDR3 is made up of 17 amino acids. Germline lookup yields CDR1 SEHNR and CDR2 FQNEAQ (reference sequence). The CDR3 here is CASSSLAGSPYNSPLHF. In DNA form, the CDR3 reads TGTGCCAGCAGTTCCCTAGCGGGTAGTCCCTATAATTCACCCCTCCACTTT.

This chain joins TRBV7-8 and TRBJ2-7; the match to TRBD1 covers 9 bases. Germline CDR1 reads SGHVS; CDR2 reads FQNEAQ. V lost 5 bases, J lost 5 bases, and 19 bases stayed unmatched. CDR3 size: 18 residues. The DNA for the CDR3 is TGTGCCAGCAGCCCTATTATGTGGGGGGGACAGGGCGGCCACGAGCAGTACTTC. Amino acids: CASSPIMWGGQGGHEQYF.

By sample share, this clone is large. The genes are TRBV9 and TRBJ1-1; 7 bases are shared with TRBD1. The CDR3 runs to 13 residues. V shed 0 bases and J 10 bases; nucleotides not matched to a gene: 6. Germline lookup yields CDR1 SGDLS and CDR2 YYNGEE. This chain's CDR3 is CASSVARQGRAFF. CDR3 nucleotide sequence: TGTGCCAGCAGCGTAGCTAGACAGGGTCGAGCTTTCTTT.

CDR3 in amino acids: CASSQERNTDTQYF. The CDR3 coding sequence is TGCGCCAGCAGCCAAGAGAGGAACACAGATACGCAGTATTTT. The J gene is TRBJ2-3, the V gene TRBV4-1, with D unclear. CDR1 is MGHRA, CDR2 YSYEKL, per germline. V was clipped by 0 bases and J by 2 bases, with 6 bases between them. The CDR3 totals 14 residues.

This chain joins TRBV5-8 and TRBJ1-2; D not certain. This CDR3 region has 12 residues. Trimming removed 2 bases from V and 8 bases from J, with 10 bases in between. Looked up from germline, CDR1 is SGHTS and CDR2 is YDEGEE. In nucleotides, the CDR3 is TGTGCCAGCAGCTTTCGGGAGCGCGGCTACACCTTC. Protein: CASSFRERGYTF. Full variable domain (rest looked up from reference TRBV5-8 and TRBJ1-2): EAGVTQSPTHLIKTRGQQATLRCSPISGHTSVYWYQQALGLGLQFLLWYDEGEERNRGNFPPRFSGRQFPNYSSELNVNALELEDSALYLCASSFRERGYTFGSGTRLTVV.

The V and J genes are TRBV18 and TRBJ2-3, with D hard to call. The CDR3 runs 15 residues. V was pared by 3 bases and J by 4 bases, with 14 bases between. Per the germline V gene, CDR1 is KGHSH and CDR2 is LQKENI. The CDR3 reads CASSPHPRWADTQYF. The CDR3 coding sequence is TGTGCCAGCTCACCTCACCCCAGGTGGGCAGATACGCAGTATTTT.